The 11 T cell receptor beta chains in this list originate from one sample, sequenced in a study of blood T cell repertoires in COVID-19. Clones were sequenced by immunoSEQ multiplex PCR, and TCRdb holds only the in-frame ones, with some missing. The repertoire holds tens of thousands of clones, with 86% as singletons. Sequencing was done on a sample of peripheral blood. These receptor sequences come from a woman of 80 years or more with acute or convalescent COVID-19.

V is TRBV18 and J is TRBJ1-2; 11 nucleotides agree with TRBD1. The CDR3 consists of 17 residues. From germline, CDR1 is KGHSH and CDR2 LQKENI. V lost 3 bases, J lost 4 bases, and 10 bases stayed unmatched. The DNA for the CDR3 is TGTGCCAGCTCACCGCCCGGGACAGGGGGTTCATCCTATGGCTACACCTTC. Its translation is CASSPPGTGGSSYGYTF. The full variable domain, in which reference TRBV18 and TRBJ1-2 provide the parts outside the CDR3, is NAGVMQNPRHLVRRRGQEARLRCSPMKGHSHVYWYRQLPEEGLKFMVYLQKENIIDESGMPKERFSAEFPKEGPSILRIQQVVRGDSAAYFCASSPPGTGGSSYGYTFGSGTRLTVV.

The chain is built from TRBV12-3 or TRBV12-4 and TRBJ1-4; D may be TRBD1 (6 bases). The CDR3 loop spans 13 amino acids. Trimming left V 6 bases short and J 3 bases short, with 8 bases between. The CDR3 DNA sequence: TGTGCCAGCAGAGGACAGCCTAATGAAAAACTGTTTTTT. Protein: CASRGQPNEKLFF.

The rearrangement uses TRBV3-1 (or the pseudogene TRBV3-2) and TRBJ2-5; D might be TRBD2 (6 bases). The CDR3 has 15 amino acids. The germline V and J ends were trimmed by 0 bases and 6 bases, with 14 bases remaining between them. Germline CDR1 is LGHDT and CDR2 is YNNKEL (reference sequence). CDR3 region: CASSQEVGGLQTQYF. The DNA of the CDR3 is TGTGCCAGCAGCCAAGAGGTGGGGGGTCTTCAGACCCAGTACTTC.

This clone is a singleton in its sample. J is TRBJ2-1 and V is TRBV18; 9 bases agree with TRBD2. The ends lost 0 bases at V and 8 bases at J; junction bases unmatched: 11. The V gene's germline CDR1 is KGHSH and CDR2 LQKENI. The CDR3 is 17 residues long. The CDR3 coding sequence is TGTGCCAGCTCACCACCAGGTAGCGGGAGATTCATCCATGAGCAGTTCTTC. Translated: CASSPPGSGRFIHEQFF.

The chain uses TRBV4-1 and TRBJ1-4; TRBD1 is a possible D gene (6 bases). Germline CDR1 is MGHRA and CDR2 is YSYEKL. The V gene lost 0 bases and the J gene lost 3 bases, with 11 bases spanning the gap. The CDR3 covers 16 residues. The CDR3 DNA sequence: TGCGCCAGCAGCCAAGACGGCAGGGGACCTAATGAAAAACTGTTTTTT. Translating it yields CASSQDGRGPNEKLFF.

The V and J genes are TRBV4-1 and TRBJ2-5, with TRBD2 identical over 9 bases. The CDR3 has 16 amino acids. Germline values: CDR1 MGHRA, CDR2 YSYEKL. V lost 1 base, J lost 1 base, and 4 bases stayed unmatched. The CDR3 sequence is CASSQVRTSAQETQYF. The CDR3 DNA sequence: TGCGCCAGCAGCCAAGTTCGGACTAGCGCCCAAGAGACCCAGTACTTC.

The genes are TRBV7-9 and TRBJ1-6; 9 nucleotides line up with TRBD1. The germline V gene has CDR1 SEHNR and CDR2 FQNEAQ (reference sequence). V trimming: 5 bases; J trimming: 6 bases; junction bases outside the gene matches: 5. This CDR3 is built from 15 residues. The CDR3 DNA is TGTGCCAGCAGCGAAGGACAGGGGATTAATTCACCCCTCCACTTT. This encodes CASSEGQGINSPLHF. The entire variable domain, with the rest obtained from reference TRBV7-9 and TRBJ1-6, is as follows: DTGVSQNPRHKITKRGQNVTFRCDPISEHNRLYWYRQTLGQGPEFLTYFQNEAQLEKSRLLSDRFSAERPKGSFSTLEIQRTEQGDSAMYLCASSEGQGINSPLHFGNGTRLTVT.

The chain combines TRBV15 with TRBJ2-7, with 10 bases identical to TRBD1. Germline V lookup: CDR1 LNHNV, CDR2 YYDKDF (reference sequence). Losses at the gene ends were 0 bases for V and 2 bases for J; bases not matched to a gene: 10. The CDR3 runs to 18 residues. The CDR3 coding sequence is TGTGCCACCAGCAGAGAGCCGACCACCGGGACAGGGGCCTACGAGCAGTACTTC. Translated, it gives CATSREPTTGTGAYEQYF.

V is TRBV12-3 or TRBV12-4 and J is TRBJ1-4; D gene ambiguous. This CDR3 is built from 13 residues. With 6 bases removed from V and 3 bases from J, the gap between germline ends came to 8 bases. DNA of the CDR3: TGTGCCAGCAGCACGGGTCCTAATGAAAAACTGTTTTTT. Encoded protein: CASSTGPNEKLFF.

The rearrangement joins TRBV10-3 to TRBJ1-1, with D unclear. CDR3 size: 15 residues. Trimming pared 0 bases from V and 1 base from J, leaving 9 bases between. Germline assignment: CDR1 ENHRY and CDR2 SYGVKD. The CDR3 coding sequence is TGTGCCATCAGTGAGTCTGCTATAGCGAACACTGAAGCTTTCTTT. Protein sequence: CAISESAIANTEAFF.

The sample holds one count of this clone. The gene calls are TRBV30 and TRBJ2-3; 7 nucleotides match TRBD2. CDR1 and CDR2 (germline): GTSNPN, SVGIG (reference sequence). The CDR3 totals 18 residues. J lost 3 bases, V lost 3 bases, and 18 bases had no gene match. In DNA form, the CDR3 reads TGTGCCTGGAGGGAAATGACTAGCTCCAACACTTGGACAGATACGCAGTATTTT. Protein sequence: CAWREMTSSNTWTDTQYF.